Below, 11 T cell receptor beta chains from the same sample are listed, as sequenced in a study of cytomegalovirus exposure and HLA in healthy donors (dated by TCRdb to the late 2010s). Libraries were made using the immunoSEQ multiplex PCR assay. For the multiplex PCR, a mixture combining 60 forward primers for TCR Vbeta segments and 13 reverse primers for TCR Jbeta segments was used. As stored in TCRdb, this immuneACCESS dataset retains in-frame rearrangements with V and J assigned. A fraction of the clones does not appear; measured against another copy, unresolved V genes explain less than half of the discrepancy, and the remainder lacks a known reason. The sample table contains just over 95,000 clones; only one count was recorded for nearly 80% of them. In total, the top ten clones hold roughly 4.3% of the sample. The sample was PBMCs. Receptors were obtained from a middle-aged woman in good health and CMV-seropositive.

This chain joins TRBV29-1 and TRBJ2-3; tentative D call: TRBD1 (5 bases). CDR1 and CDR2 from the germline V gene are SQVTM and ANQGSEA. V shed 2 bases and J shed 6 bases, with 6 bases lying between them. The CDR3 is 11 amino acids. CDR3 loop: CSVEQGDTQYF. For the CDR3, the DNA is TGCAGCGTTGAACAGGGCGATACGCAGTATTTT.

Comments on this clone: The germline gene is not matched at one end of the junction; a read error may be the cause. The V call is TRBV7-9, the J call TRBJ2-7; D may be TRBD2 (5 bases). Germline lookup yields CDR1 SEHNR and CDR2 FQNEAQ (reference sequence). The CDR3 has 17 residues. CDR3 residues: CSSSPGRGPLSSYEQYF. The CDR3 nucleotides read TGTTCCAGCAGCCCTGGTCGAGGGCCACTGAGCTCCTACGAGCAGTACTTC. The full variable domain, completed using reference TRBV7-9 and TRBJ2-7, is DTGVSQNPRHKITKRGQNVTFRCDPISEHNRLYWYRQTLGQGPEFLTYFQNEAQLEKSRLLSDRFSAERPKGSFSTLEIQRTEQGDSAMYLCSSSPGRGPLSSYEQYFGPGTRLTVT.

The rearrangement joins TRBV5-1 to TRBJ2-7, with TRBD2 identical over 10 bases. Per germline, CDR1 SGHRS and CDR2 YFSETQ. The CDR3 consists of 14 residues. V dropped 2 bases and J dropped 3; count of bases not matched to a gene: 2. In DNA, the CDR3 is TGCGCCAGCAGCTTATCTAGCGGGAGCTACGAGCAGTACTTC. This encodes CASSLSSGSYEQYF.

V gene TRBV4-2 combines with J gene TRBJ2-1, with D possibly matching TRBD2 (5 bases). The ends were cut back, 0 bases at V and 9 bases at J, with 9 bases in the middle. The CDR3 is 13 amino acids. Germline V CDR1 and CDR2: LGHNA, YNFKEQ. The CDR3 DNA is TGTGCCAGCAGCCAAGATCGGAGGTCTGAGCAGTTCTTC. As protein: CASSQDRRSEQFF.

The rearrangement joins TRBV5-4 to TRBJ2-5; a possible D gene is TRBD2 (5 bases). Germline V CDR1 and CDR2: SGHNT, YYREEE (reference sequence). The CDR3 is 16 residues long. V was trimmed by 3 bases and J by 2 bases, leaving 17 bases between them. The CDR3 is CASSSGGRWRQETQYF. The DNA for the CDR3 is TGTGCCAGCAGCTCCGGCGGGCGGTGGAGGCAAGAGACCCAGTACTTC.

In its sample, this clone was seen once. V gene TRBV11-2 combines with J gene TRBJ2-7, with 7 bases matching TRBD2. Germline-derived CDR1 and CDR2 are SGHAT and FQNNGV. CDR3 size: 12 residues. Trimming took 5 bases from V and 6 from J; bases not matched to a gene: 4. For the CDR3, the DNA is TGTGCCAGCAGCCTTGGGGGGGTCGAGCAGTACTTC. This encodes CASSLGGVEQYF.

A note on this clone: One end of the junction fails to match germline, which may point to a read error. This rearrangement joins TRBV7-9 to TRBJ2-1; possibly TRBD2 for D (5 bases). The CDR3 runs 14 residues. The V gene's germline CDR1 is SEHNR and CDR2 FQNEAQ (reference sequence). CDR3: CSSSLAPGVRGQFF. The CDR3, as DNA: TGTTCCAGCAGCTTAGCGCCCGGGGTTCGGGGGCAGTTCTTC. The entire variable domain, with the rest obtained from reference TRBV7-9 and TRBJ2-1, is as follows: DTGVSQNPRHKITKRGQNVTFRCDPISEHNRLYWYRQTLGQGPEFLTYFQNEAQLEKSRLLSDRFSAERPKGSFSTLEIQRTEQGDSAMYLCSSSLAPGVRGQFFGPGTRLTVL.

This rearrangement joins TRBV7-8 to TRBJ1-1; tentative D call: TRBD1 (5 bases). The CDR3 runs to 19 residues. V lost 5 bases and J 0 bases, leaving 25 bases between the germline ends. CDR1 SGHVS and CDR2 FQNEAQ come from the germline V gene. This CDR3 is CASSLPPHKGVGLNTEAFF. CDR3 nucleotides: TGTGCCAGCAGCCTCCCCCCTCACAAAGGGGTTGGTCTGAACACTGAAGCTTTCTTT. The complete variable domain, with remaining parts taken from reference TRBV7-8 and TRBJ1-1, reads GAGVSQSPRYKVAKRGQDVALRCDPISGHVSLFWYQQALGQGPEFLTYFQNEAQLDKSGLPSDRFFAERPEGSVSTLKIQRTQQEDSAVYLCASSLPPHKGVGLNTEAFFGQGTRLTVV.

A single count supports this clone. CDR3 loop: CASSLGTTITDTQYF. As DNA, the CDR3 is TGTGCCAGCAGCTTAGGGACTACGATCACAGATACGCAGTATTTT. J is TRBJ2-3 and V is TRBV11-3, with D perhaps TRBD2 (6 bases). CDR1 is SGHNT and CDR2 is YENEEA in the germline V gene. V was cut by 1 base and J by 2 bases, with 10 bases left in between. The CDR3 runs 15 residues.

J is TRBJ1-3 and V is TRBV19; 7 bases agree with TRBD1. Germline V gene sequence: CDR1 LNHDA, CDR2 SQIVND (reference sequence). This CDR3 region has 13 residues. The V and J ends lost 4 bases and 7 bases, in that order; junction bases with no gene match: 4. CDR3 sequence (DNA): TGTGCCAGTAGTACCGGGGGACAGAACACCATATATTTT. Translation: CASSTGGQNTIYF.

The rearrangement joins TRBV4-1 to TRBJ2-7; no definite D call. The V gene's germline CDR1 is MGHRA and CDR2 YSYEKL. This CDR3 has 15 residues. Trimming took 0 bases from V and 12 from J, leaving 21 bases between them. CDR3 loop: CASSQENLQPTPLYF. DNA for the CDR3: TGCGCCAGCAGCCAAGAAAACTTACAGCCAACGCCCCTGTACTTC.